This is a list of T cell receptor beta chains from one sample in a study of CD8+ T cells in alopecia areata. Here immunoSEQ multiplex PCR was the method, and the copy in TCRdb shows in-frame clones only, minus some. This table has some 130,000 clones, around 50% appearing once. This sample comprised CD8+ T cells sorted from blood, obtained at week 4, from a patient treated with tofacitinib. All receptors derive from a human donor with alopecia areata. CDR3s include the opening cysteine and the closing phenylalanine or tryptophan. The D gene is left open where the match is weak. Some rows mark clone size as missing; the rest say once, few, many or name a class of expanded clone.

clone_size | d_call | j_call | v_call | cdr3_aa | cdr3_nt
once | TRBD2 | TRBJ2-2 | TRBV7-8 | CASSRLAGGIIGELFF | TGTGCCAGCAGCCGCCTAGCGGGGGGGATAATCGGGGAGCTGTTTTTT
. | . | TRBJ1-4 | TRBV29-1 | CSVEDLRTGSLNEKLFF | TGCAGCGTTGAAGATCTTAGAACAGGGTCGCTTAATGAAAAACTGTTTTTT
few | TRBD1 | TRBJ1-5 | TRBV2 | CASSGGTAHSNQPQHF | TGTGCCAGCAGCGGGGGGACAGCCCATAGCAATCAGCCCCAGCATTTT
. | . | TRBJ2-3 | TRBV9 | CASSDSGATDTQYF | TGTGCCAGCAGCGACTCCGGCGCCACAGATACGCAGTATTTT
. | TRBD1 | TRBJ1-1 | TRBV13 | CASSSPGQGITEAFF | TGTGCCAGCAGCTCCCCGGGACAGGGGATCACTGAAGCTTTCTTT
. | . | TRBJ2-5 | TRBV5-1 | CASSWGQGIRETQYF | TGCGCCAGCAGCTGGGGACAAGGGATTCGAGAGACCCAGTACTTC
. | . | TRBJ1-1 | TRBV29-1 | CSVGWGFTEAFF | TGCAGCGTCGGGTGGGGGTTCACTGAAGCTTTCTTT
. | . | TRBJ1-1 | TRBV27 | CASAVRDLTTEAFF | TGTGCCAGCGCTGTCCGAGACCTCACCACTGAAGCTTTCTTT
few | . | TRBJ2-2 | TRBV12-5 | CASGFGRNTGELFF | TGTGCTAGTGGTTTTGGGCGGAACACCGGGGAGCTGTTTTTT
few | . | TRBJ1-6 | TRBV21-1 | CASSPRALVFPLHF | TGTGCCAGCAGCCCACGGGCCCTAGTCTTCCCCCTCCACTTT
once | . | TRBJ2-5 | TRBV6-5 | CASSLGGTGKTQYF | TGTGCCAGCAGTCTGGGGGGAACGGGGAAGACCCAGTACTTC
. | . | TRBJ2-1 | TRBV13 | CASSLWQPADEQFF | TGTGCCAGCAGCTTATGGCAGCCTGCGGATGAGCAGTTCTTC
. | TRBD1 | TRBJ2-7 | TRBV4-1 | CASSLADRAYEQYF | TGCGCCAGCAGCCTGGCGGACAGGGCCTACGAGCAGTACTTC
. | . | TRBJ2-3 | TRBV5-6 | CASRAVGDTQYF | TGTGCCAGCAGGGCGGTAGGAGATACGCAGTATTTT
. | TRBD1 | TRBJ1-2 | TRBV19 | CASSIHGQGIYGYTF | TGTGCCAGTAGTATCCACGGACAGGGGATCTATGGCTACACCTTC
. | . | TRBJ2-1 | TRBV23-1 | CASSQDGGSYNEQFF | TGCGCCAGCAGTCAAGACGGAGGCTCTTACAATGAGCAGTTCTTC
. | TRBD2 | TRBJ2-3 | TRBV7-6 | CASSDETSGVPDTQYF | TGTGCCAGCAGCGACGAGACTAGCGGGGTACCAGATACGCAGTATTTT
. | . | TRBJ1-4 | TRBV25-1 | CASSVGEKLFF | TGTGCCAGCAGTGTAGGTGAAAAACTGTTTTTT
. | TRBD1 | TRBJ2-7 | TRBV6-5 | CASSVGQAPYEQYF | TGTGCCAGCAGTGTAGGACAGGCCCCCTACGAGCAGTACTTC
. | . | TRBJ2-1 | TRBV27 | CASSSIARSGRNNEQFF | TGTGCCAGCAGTTCCATTGCGAGGTCCGGACGCAACAATGAGCAGTTCTTC